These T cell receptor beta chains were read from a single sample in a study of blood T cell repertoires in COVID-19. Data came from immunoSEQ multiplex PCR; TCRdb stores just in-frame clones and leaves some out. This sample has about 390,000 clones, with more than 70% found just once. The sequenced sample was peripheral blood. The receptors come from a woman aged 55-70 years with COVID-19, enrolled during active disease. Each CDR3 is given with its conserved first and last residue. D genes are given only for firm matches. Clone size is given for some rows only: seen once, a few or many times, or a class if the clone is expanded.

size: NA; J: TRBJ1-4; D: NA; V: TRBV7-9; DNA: TGTGCCAGCAGCCGAAGGGGGAGCCAAAATGAAAAACTGTTTTTT; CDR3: CASSRRGSQNEKLFF
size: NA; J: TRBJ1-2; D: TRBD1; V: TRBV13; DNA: TGTGCCAGCAGCTCGACAGGGAACTATGGCTACACCTTC; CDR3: CASSSTGNYGYTF
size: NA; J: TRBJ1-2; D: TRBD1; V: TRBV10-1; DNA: TGCGCCAGCAGAGGGGGCGGAAGCTATGGCTACACCTTC; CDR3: CASRGGGSYGYTF
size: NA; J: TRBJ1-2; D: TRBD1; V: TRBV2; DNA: TGTGCCAGCACCTCCGGGACAGGGGGGTCCTACACCTTC; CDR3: CASTSGTGGSYTF
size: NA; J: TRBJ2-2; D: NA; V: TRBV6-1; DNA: TGTGCCAGCAGTGAAGCGGGGGCGTACAGAGAGCTGTTTTTT; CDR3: CASSEAGAYRELFF
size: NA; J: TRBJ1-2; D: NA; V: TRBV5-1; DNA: TGCGCCAGCAGCTTTGAGGGGGTTGATGGCTACACCTTC; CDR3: CASSFEGVDGYTF
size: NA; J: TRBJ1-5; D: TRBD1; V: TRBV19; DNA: TGTGCCAGTAGTAGGACAGGGTGGGGGTCGCCCCAGCATTTT; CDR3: CASSRTGWGSPQHF
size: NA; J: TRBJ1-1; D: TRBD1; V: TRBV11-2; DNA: TGTGCCAGCAGCTTGGCCCCCGGGACAGTAAACACTGAAGCTTTCTTT; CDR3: CASSLAPGTVNTEAFF
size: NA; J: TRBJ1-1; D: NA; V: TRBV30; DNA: TGTGCCTGGCGGGGGAACACTGAAGCTTTCTTT; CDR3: CAWRGNTEAFF
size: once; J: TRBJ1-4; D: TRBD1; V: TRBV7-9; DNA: TGTGCCAGCAGCTTGGCCCGGACAGGGAATGAAAAACTGTTTTTT; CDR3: CASSLARTGNEKLFF
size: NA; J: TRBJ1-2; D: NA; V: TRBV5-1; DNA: TGCGCCAGCCAGTTTGGTATAGACGGGGACTATGGCTACACCTTC; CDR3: CASQFGIDGDYGYTF
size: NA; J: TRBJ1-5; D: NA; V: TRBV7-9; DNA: TGTGCCAGCAGCCTCCGGGGTCAGCCCCAGCATTTT; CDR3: CASSLRGQPQHF
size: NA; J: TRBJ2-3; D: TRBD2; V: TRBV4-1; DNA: TGCGCCAGCAGCCAAGACCCGGGACTAGCGGGGGGCGGGGTGGTTGCGGATACGCAGTATTTT; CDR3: CASSQDPGLAGGGVVADTQYF
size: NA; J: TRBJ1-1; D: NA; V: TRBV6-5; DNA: TGTGCCAGCAGCCTAGGACTCAACACTGAAGCTTTCTTT; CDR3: CASSLGLNTEAFF
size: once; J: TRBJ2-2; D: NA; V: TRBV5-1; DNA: TGCGCCAGCAGCGGGTCATCAGGGGCCACCGGGGAGCTGTTTTTT; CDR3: CASSGSSGATGELFF
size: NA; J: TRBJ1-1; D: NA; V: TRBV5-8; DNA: TGTGCCAGCAGCTCGGGGTTGAACACTGAAGCTTTCTTT; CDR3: CASSSGLNTEAFF
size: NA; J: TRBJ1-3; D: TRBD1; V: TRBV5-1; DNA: TGCGCCAGCAGCCCGTTCCGAGGGGGCGAAGGAAACACCATATATTTT; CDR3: CASSPFRGGEGNTIYF
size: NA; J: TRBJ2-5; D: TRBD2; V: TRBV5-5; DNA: TGTGCCAGCAGACCCAGGGTTAGCGGGGGGGCCGCCGGAGAGACCCAGTACTTC; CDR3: CASRPRVSGGAAGETQYF
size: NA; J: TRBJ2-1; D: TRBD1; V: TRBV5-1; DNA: TGCGCCAGCAGCTTAAATCTGGGGGGCAGGGGGCCCAATGAGCAGTTCTTC; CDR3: CASSLNLGGRGPNEQFF
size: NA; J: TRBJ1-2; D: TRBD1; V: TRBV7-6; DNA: TGTGCCAGCAGCTCTTCACTACCTACGAGACAGGGAGTCGATGGCTACACCTTC; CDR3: CASSSSLPTRQGVDGYTF
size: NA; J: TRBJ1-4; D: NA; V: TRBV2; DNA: TGTGCCAGCAACGGTCGGGAGGGGAAAAAACTGTTTTTT; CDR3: CASNGREGKKLFF
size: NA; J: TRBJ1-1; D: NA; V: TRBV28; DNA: TGTGCCAGCACCGCTGGGGGGGCGGGAGACACTGAAGCTTTCTTT; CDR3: CASTAGGAGDTEAFF
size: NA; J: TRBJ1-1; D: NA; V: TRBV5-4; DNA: TGTGCCAGCAGGCCGAGCCTGGTTCTCGGTGAAGCTTTCTTT; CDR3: CASRPSLVLGEAFF
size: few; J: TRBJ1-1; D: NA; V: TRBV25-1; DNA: TGTGCCAGCAGTGCCGGGACACCAAACACTGAAGCTTTCTTT; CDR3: CASSAGTPNTEAFF
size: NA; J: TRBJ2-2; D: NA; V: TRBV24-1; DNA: TGTGCCACCAGTGATTCACGGACAGCTTCCACCGGGGAGCTGTTTTTT; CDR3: CATSDSRTASTGELFF
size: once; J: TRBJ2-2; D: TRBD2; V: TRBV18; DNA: TGTGCCAGCTCACCCCTAGCGGGGGGGCCTAGTAACACCGGGGAGCTGTTTTTT; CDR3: CASSPLAGGPSNTGELFF
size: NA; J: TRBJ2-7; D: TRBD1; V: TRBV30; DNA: TGTGCCTGGAATGTTGGCAGGGGGCACGAGCAGTACTTC; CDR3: CAWNVGRGHEQYF
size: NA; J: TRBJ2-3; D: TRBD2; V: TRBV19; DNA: TGTGCCAGTAGGCCCTGGGCTAGCGGATACACAGATACGCAGTATTTT; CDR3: CASRPWASGYTDTQYF
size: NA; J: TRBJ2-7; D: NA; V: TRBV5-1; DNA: TGCGCCAGCAGCCCGGCGCAGGGCAAGACCTACGAGCAGTACTTC; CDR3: CASSPAQGKTYEQYF
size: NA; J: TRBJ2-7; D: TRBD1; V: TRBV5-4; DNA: TGTGCCAGCAGCTTGACAGGGGCGGCCGAGCAGTACTTC; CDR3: CASSLTGAAEQYF
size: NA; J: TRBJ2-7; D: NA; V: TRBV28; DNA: TGTGCCAGCAGTACCAGGGCCACCTACGAGCAGTACTTC; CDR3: CASSTRATYEQYF
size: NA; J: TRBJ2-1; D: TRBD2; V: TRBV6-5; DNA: TGTGCCAGCAGTTACTCGTCTAGCGGGGGGTGGGATGAGCAGTTCTTC; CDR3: CASSYSSSGGWDEQFF
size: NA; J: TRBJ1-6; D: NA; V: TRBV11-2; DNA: TGTGCCAGCAGCTTAGCGGAGTCCTATAATTCACCCCTCCACTTT; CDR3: CASSLAESYNSPLHF
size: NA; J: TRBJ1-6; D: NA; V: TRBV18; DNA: TGTGCCAGCTCACCGCAGGTCGAAAATTCACCCCTCCACTTT; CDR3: CASSPQVENSPLHF
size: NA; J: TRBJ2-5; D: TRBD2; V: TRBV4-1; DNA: TGCGCCAGCAGCCAAGGGGCTAGCGGGGGAGAACAAGAGACCCAGTACTTC; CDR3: CASSQGASGGEQETQYF
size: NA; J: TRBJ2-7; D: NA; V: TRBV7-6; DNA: TGTGCCAGCAGCTCCGGCCCCGGGAGCTCCTACGAGCAGTACTTC; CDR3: CASSSGPGSSYEQYF
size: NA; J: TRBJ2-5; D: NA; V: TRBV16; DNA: TGTGCCAGCAGTCGCCAGGGGGGCCGAGAGACCCAGTACTTC; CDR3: CASSRQGGRETQYF
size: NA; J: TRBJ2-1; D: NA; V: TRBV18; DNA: TGTGCCAGCTCACCCCCGGCAGGCCACTCCAACAATGAGCAGTTCTTC; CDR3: CASSPPAGHSNNEQFF
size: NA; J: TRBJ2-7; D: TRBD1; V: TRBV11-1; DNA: TGTGCCAGCACCCAAGGGGGCTTCCCCTACGAGCAGTACTTC; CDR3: CASTQGGFPYEQYF
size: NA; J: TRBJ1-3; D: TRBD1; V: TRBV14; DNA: TGTGCCAGCAGCCAAGACAGGGGGTTCGGAGCTGGAAACACCATATATTTT; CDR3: CASSQDRGFGAGNTIYF
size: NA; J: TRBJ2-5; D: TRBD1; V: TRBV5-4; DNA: TGTGCCAGCAGCGGACAGGCCCAAGAGACCCAGTACTTC; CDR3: CASSGQAQETQYF
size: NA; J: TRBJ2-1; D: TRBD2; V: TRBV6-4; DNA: TGTGCCAGCAGTGAAAACGGGGGGACCTCGAATTACAATGAGCAGTTCTTC; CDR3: CASSENGGTSNYNEQFF
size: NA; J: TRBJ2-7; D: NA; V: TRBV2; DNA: TGTGCCAGCAGGGTCGGAGGCCCGTGGGAGCAGTACTTC; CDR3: CASRVGGPWEQYF